This passage covers 4 T cell receptor beta chains from one sample sequenced in a study of read filtering for tumor transcriptome and immune sequencing. From about 0.4 ug of RNA, a library with molecular barcoded alpha/delta and beta/gamma adaptors was made. TCRdb itself ran the reads through MiXCR, one entry per CDR3 protein. The repertoire holds around 30,000 distinct CDR3 sequences, less than 20% seen once, with approximately 16% in the top ten. Sequencing was carried out using a population of CD138-negative cells sorted from bone marrow. These receptors all come from a donor aged 40 or over with multiple myeloma.

This clonotype has a count of ten or more. The rearrangement joins TRBV27 to TRBJ2-3; D unresolved. The V end was cut by 8 bases, the J end by 2 bases, with 8 bases between. The germline CDR1 and CDR2 sequences are MNHEY and SMNVEV (reference sequence). The CDR3 consists of 12 residues. The CDR3 reads CASGRLTDTQYF. CDR3 DNA: TGTGCCAGCGGACGCCTCACAGATACGCAGTATTTT.

This clonotype was observed at least ten times. The CDR3 carries no conserved terminal phenylalanine or tryptophan, so it likely arises from a read error. The chain is built from TRBV3-1 and TRBJ2-3; D might be TRBD1 or TRBD2, each matching 5 bases. Germline V lookup: CDR1 LGHDT, CDR2 YNNKEL (reference sequence). V lost 4 bases and J lost 2, with 13 bases in between. CDR3 length equals 15 residues. CDR3 coding DNA: TGTGCCAGCAGCCTCGGGGACGGGGCCACAGATACGCAGTATTTA. Its translation is CASSLGDGATDTQYL.

This clonotype occurred many times. The V call is TRBV5-1, the J call TRBJ2-1; 13 bases line up with TRBD2. CDR1 and CDR2 from the germline V gene are SGHRS and YFSETQ. J was trimmed by 6 bases and V by 0 bases; bases with no gene match: 9. The CDR3 is 18 residues long. The CDR3 nucleotides are TGCGCCAGCAGCTTGGCCGGCGGGGGACTAGCGGGGATCAATGAGCAGTTCTTC. Translation: CASSLAGGGLAGINEQFF. Full variable domain (rest looked up from reference TRBV5-1 and TRBJ2-1): KAGVTQTPRYLIKTRGQQVTLSCSPISGHRSVSWYQQTPGQGLQFLFEYFSETQRNKGNFPGRFSGRQFSNSRSEMNVSTLELGDSALYLCASSLAGGGLAGINEQFFGPGTRLTVL.

This clonotype has ten or more counts. V and J are TRBV5-1 and TRBJ2-7; D possibly corresponds to TRBD2 (5 bases). In germline, CDR1 is SGHRS, CDR2 YFSETQ. This CDR3 comprises 16 residues. V was cut by 0 bases and J by 0 bases, with 13 bases left in between. CDR3 protein: CASSLGASGGSYEQYF. CDR3 nucleotides: TGCGCCAGCAGCTTGGGAGCATCTGGAGGCTCCTACGAGCAGTACTTC.